Listed here are 12 T cell receptor beta chains from one sample, sequenced in a study of regulatory T cells in long-lasting Graves disease. For TCR beta, libraries came from iRepertoire HTBI primers and Arm-PCR of CDR3 regions. MiXCR, run by TCRdb on the multiplex PCR reads, gives a single entry per CDR3 protein. This sample has about 660,000 distinct CDR3 sequences, with about 30% found just once. Time point in this sample: persistent/refractory GD, antithyroid drugs over 5 years with positive TRAb. There was RNA extracted from PBMCs, and the TCR library was made from it. This specimen was peripheral blood mononuclear cells (PBMCs), taken when the disease was refractory, from a patient treated with antithyroid drugs. These receptors originate from a female donor with Graves disease.

The chain recombines TRBV28 with TRBJ1-2; 8 bases agree with TRBD1. The CDR3 runs to 15 residues. The V segment lost 2 bases and the J segment 3 bases; nucleotides outside the gene matches: 5. CDR1 is MDHEN, CDR2 SYDVKM, per germline. CDR3: CASSLRDRIDYGYTF. In DNA form, the CDR3 reads TGTGCCAGCAGTTTAAGGGACAGGATTGACTATGGCTACACCTTC.

This clonotype was observed at least ten times. The V gene is TRBV11-3, the J gene TRBJ2-7, with TRBD1 as a possible D gene (5 bases). The CDR3 consists of 13 residues. The V end lost 1 base, the J end lost 3 bases, and 7 bases lay between the germline ends. CDR1 and CDR2 from the germline V gene are SGHNT and YENEEA. The CDR3 sequence: CASSLVDSYEQYF. The CDR3 DNA follows: TGTGCCAGCAGCTTAGTAGACAGCTACGAGCAGTACTTC. Filled out from reference TRBV11-3 and TRBJ2-7, the complete variable domain reads EAGVVQSPRYKIIEKKQPVAFWCNPISGHNTLYWYLQNLGQGPELLIRYENEEAVDDSQLPKDRFSAERLKGVDSTLKIQPAELGDSAVYLCASSLVDSYEQYFGPGTRLTVT.

V and J are TRBV6-2 or TRBV6-3 and TRBJ2-5; D gene uncertain. The CDR3 runs 15 residues. From germline, CDR1 is MNHEY and CDR2 SVGEGT. V dropped 5 bases and J dropped 4 bases, with 17 bases sitting between them. The CDR3 sequence is CASSQLNGPLETQYF. The DNA for the CDR3 is TGTGCCAGCAGTCAACTCAATGGGCCCCTAGAGACCCAGTACTTC.

The rearrangement uses TRBV7-6 and TRBJ1-6, with 7 bases lining up with TRBD1. Unmatched junction bases numbered 6, after V lost 6 bases and J lost 7 bases. CDR3 length: 14 residues. Germline values: CDR1 SGHVS, CDR2 FNYEAQ. The CDR3 reads CASSSRQGNSPLHF. The CDR3 DNA reads as TGTGCCAGCAGTTCCCGACAGGGAAATTCACCCCTCCACTTT.

This clonotype was seen a handful of times. The chain couples TRBV6-2 or TRBV6-3 to TRBJ1-4; TRBD1 matches at 9 bases. The CDR3 runs to 15 residues. The germline gives CDR1 MNHEY, CDR2 SVGEGT. J lost 6 bases, V lost 2 bases, and 4 bases had no gene match. The DNA of the CDR3 is TGTGCCAGCAGTTACCGGGACAGGGACGATGAAAAACTGTTTTTT. It is translated as CASSYRDRDDEKLFF.

J is TRBJ1-2 and V is TRBV6-2 or TRBV6-3; D may be TRBD1 (6 bases). The germline V gene encodes CDR1 MNHEY and CDR2 SVGEGT. Trimming left V 0 bases short and J 5 bases short, with 10 bases between. The length of the CDR3 is 14 residues. CDR3 in DNA: TGTGCCAGCAGTTACTCCGGCAGGGGATATGGCTACACCTTC. Translated, it gives CASSYSGRGYGYTF.

A few counts support this clonotype. This chain joins TRBV7-2 and TRBJ1-2; TRBD1 aligns across 7 bases. There are 13 residues in the CDR3. The V gene end was trimmed by 1 base and the J gene end by 7 bases; junction bases not matched to a gene: 3. Germline lookup yields CDR1 SGHTA and CDR2 FQGNSA. CDR3 sequence: CASSLDRGIGYTF. CDR3 coding DNA: TGTGCCAGCAGCTTAGACAGGGGTATTGGCTACACCTTC.

This chain connects TRBV27 to TRBJ2-5; the D is unclear. Germline lookup yields CDR1 MNHEY and CDR2 SMNVEV (reference sequence). The V and J ends lost 3 bases and 2 bases respectively, with 13 bases between them. The CDR3 is 15 amino acids. The CDR3 region is CASSFPARPQETQYF. CDR3 coding DNA: TGTGCCAGCAGTTTCCCAGCCCGACCTCAAGAGACCCAGTACTTC.

The chain couples TRBV5-1 to TRBJ1-5; perhaps TRBD1 as D (5 bases). CDR3 length: 14 residues. CDR1 SGHRS and CDR2 YFSETQ come from the germline V gene. V was pared by 4 bases and J by 3 bases, with 11 bases between. The CDR3 protein is CASSAGPPNQPQHF. The CDR3, as DNA: TGCGCCAGCAGCGCGGGACCTCCCAATCAGCCCCAGCATTTT.

The J gene is TRBJ1-1, the V gene TRBV30; no reliable D call. This CDR3 is 14 amino acids long. Trimming shortened V by 5 bases and J by 0 bases, and 13 bases separated the two germline ends. CDR1 is GTSNPN, CDR2 SVGIG, per germline (reference sequence). In nucleotides, the CDR3 is TGTGCCTGGGCCCCAGGACGGGTGAACACTGAAGCTTTCTTT. Translating gives CAWAPGRVNTEAFF.

This clonotype came up a few times. The chain links TRBV12-3 or TRBV12-4 to TRBJ1-2, with TRBD1 matching 8 bases. The CDR3 is made up of 14 amino acids. The V gene end was trimmed by 7 bases and the J gene end by 4 bases; junction bases not matched to a gene: 8. The CDR3, as DNA: TGTGCCAGCACCCGGACCGGGACAGGCTATGGCTACACCTTC. It yields the protein CASTRTGTGYGYTF.

The chain employs TRBV10-3 and TRBJ1-3; weak D call: TRBD1 (5 bases). V was trimmed by 11 bases and J by 0 bases, leaving 17 bases between them. The germline V gene has CDR1 ENHRY and CDR2 SYGVKD. This CDR3 has 15 amino acids. The CDR3 DNA sequence: TGTGCCGCCGGGACTTTCCGGAGCTCTGGAAACACCATATATTTT. Amino acid sequence: CAAGTFRSSGNTIYF.